This T cell receptor beta chain appears in the sequencing data of a study of regulatory T cells in long-lasting Graves disease. Arm-PCR of CDR3 regions and iRepertoire HTBI primers were used to build TCR beta libraries. In the authors' workflow: Samples revealed roughly 60 TRBV and about 15 TRBJ segments. TCRdb reprocessed the multiplex PCR reads with MiXCR, giving one entry per CDR3 protein. The V and J calls and clone size come from TCRdb's table, not from the authors' own analysis. The data hold roughly 400,000 distinct CDR3 sequences, with around 16% observed a single time. Study results and limitations: Among samples with persistent disease, TRBV28, TRBJ1-2 and TRBJ2-5 were favored.

Described time point: newly diagnosed GD, antithyroid drugs for less than 3 months. PBMC-extracted RNA yielded the TCR library. CDR1 is DFQATT and CDR2 is SNEGSKA in the germline V gene (reference sequence). The CDR3 totals 16 residues. The junction had 14 bases not matched to a gene; V was cut back by 6 bases and J by 8 bases. A word on this clonotype: Its specificity is unknown.

The sample was also linked to a second study, of T cells in Graves' hyperthyroidism and ophthalmopathy. That source notes: Patients aged 18 to 65 with hyperthyroidism were newly diagnosed, with duration under 2 months.

V gene TRBV20-1 combines with J gene TRBJ2-1; 12 bases agree with TRBD2. This clonotype originated in a woman between 40 and 55 years old with Graves disease. The input for sequencing was peripheral blood mononuclear cells (PBMCs), taken at new diagnosis, from a patient treated with antithyroid drugs. The CDR3 spells CSAKHLLAGGKDEQFF. The CDR3 DNA is TGCAGTGCGAAACATCTCCTAGCGGGAGGGAAAGATGAGCAGTTCTTC.